This T cell receptor (beta chain) was identified in a study of T cells expressing NK-cell markers. The CDR3 length is 15 residues. Germline CDR1 is MDHEN and CDR2 is SYDVKM. Beta-chain TCR cDNA was generated via 5'RACE template switching with UMIs. TCRdb re-analyzed the 5' RACE reads; it lists each CDR3 protein once, without DNA. Its listing shows 350,000 to 500,000 distinct CDR3 sequences. V gene TRBV28 combines with J gene TRBJ2-5; the D call of TRBD1 rests on TCRdb alone, since no DNA is present to check it. The origin of this receptor is a woman aged 18 to 75 in good health. Specimen: blood T cells: a sorted CD56 or NKG2C T cell subset, CD4+ or CD8+ T cells, or bulk PBMC T cells (not recorded which). CDR3 region: CASSFRGASGETQYF. Looking up the rest from reference TRBV28 and TRBJ2-5 gives the full variable domain: DVKVTQSSRYLVKRTGEKVFLECVQDMDHENMFWYRQDPGLGLRLIYFSYDVKMKEKGDIPEGYSVSREKKERFSLILESASTNQTSMYLCASSFRGASGETQYFGPGTRLLVL.